The clone carrying this T cell receptor (beta chain) was counted a few times. The antigen remains undetermined. The entry originates in a study of cytomegalovirus exposure and HLA in healthy donors. Points from the study as a whole: The study designated around 150 TCR beta chains cytomegalovirus-associated. It has been reported that TCR beta sequences accurately predicted the HLA-A and HLA-B alleles of most subjects. Earlier analysis found most TCR beta V segments productive about 87% or about 30% of the time.

Amplification used 60 Vbeta primers and 13 Jbeta primers. The assay was immunoSEQ multiplex PCR, and TCRdb's table has in-frame clones only and misses some. The sample holds roughly 110,000 clones, 70% seen once. V was pared by 3 bases and J by 2 bases, with 10 bases between. The CDR3 consists of 14 residues. The germline V gene has CDR1 SGHTA and CDR2 FQGNSA. The sample was PBMCs. The J gene is TRBJ2-5, the V gene TRBV7-2; possibly TRBD2 for D (5 bases). The clonotype originates from a man in his thirties or forties in good health and CMV-seropositive. The CDR3 DNA is TGTGCCAGCAGCTTGGACTGGGAACAAGAGACCCAGTACTTC. Its translation: CASSLDWEQETQYF.